Each of the 3 T cell receptor beta chains below was sequenced from the same sample in a study of shared clonotypes between healthy human individuals. Clones were read by immunoSEQ multiplex PCR, and TCRdb kept only the in-frame ones, dropping some. The sample lists roughly 500,000 clones, 76% seen once, with 10% to 15% in the top ten. Sequencing was done on a sample of PBMCs. These receptors came from a woman aged 40 to 50 in good health. Some clones in this sample may be carry-over from other donors' samples.

This clone has only a few counts. The chain uses TRBV6-1 and TRBJ2-7; D is tentatively TRBD1 or TRBD2 (5 bases each). Between the trimmed V and J ends, which lost 2 bases and 4 bases, there was a span of 18 bases. Germline-derived CDR1 and CDR2 are MNHNS and SASEGT. CDR3 length: 16 amino acids. For the CDR3, the DNA is TGTGCCAGCAGTGAACGGAAGGGGCAGGGAGAATACGAGCAGTACTTC. This translates into CASSERKGQGEYEQYF.

The V and J genes are TRBV27 and TRBJ1-2; D is perhaps TRBD1 (5 bases). V was pared by 6 bases and J by 4 bases, with 12 bases between. This CDR3 region has 13 residues. Germline values: CDR1 MNHEY, CDR2 SMNVEV (reference sequence). The CDR3 nucleotides are TGTGCCAGCAGACGAGCGAGGGGCTATGGCTACACCTTC. It encodes CASRRARGYGYTF.

The gene calls are TRBV27 and TRBJ2-3; possibly TRBD2 for D (5 bases). The length of the CDR3 is 14 residues. Germline V gene sequence: CDR1 MNHEY, CDR2 SMNVEV (reference sequence). V shed 5 bases and J shed 3 bases, with 12 bases lying between them. The CDR3: CASSNQWRTDTQYF. As DNA, the CDR3 is TGTGCCAGCAGTAACCAGTGGAGGACAGATACGCAGTATTTT.